The table lists the clone carrying this TCR beta chain with many counts. Its specificity is not known. The data belong to a study of regulatory T cells in long-lasting Graves disease. Overall study results and limits: Newly diagnosed Graves' patients had higher TCR diversity than persistent ones. Persistent patients shared 2,700 or so public clonotypes among themselves. Newly diagnosed patients shared fewer, at under 1,000. With persistent disease, TRBV28, TRBJ1-2 and TRBJ2-5 were the favored segments.

Arm-PCR with iRepertoire HTBI primers amplified the CDR3 regions for these TCR beta libraries. One entry per CDR3 protein results from TCRdb running MiXCR on the multiplex PCR reads. The sample records about 470,000 distinct CDR3 sequences, less than 25% being singletons. The CDR3 covers 12 residues. V lost 5 bases to trimming and J lost 4 bases, with 9 bases between them. Time point: persistent/refractory GD, antithyroid drugs over 5 years with positive TRAb. There was RNA extracted from PBMCs, and the TCR library was made from it. The chain is built from TRBV12-3 or TRBV12-4 and TRBJ2-7; D not resolved. The source was peripheral blood mononuclear cells (PBMCs), collected when the disease was refractory, from a patient treated with antithyroid drugs. This clonotype was obtained from a female donor with Graves disease. CDR3 loop: CASSVGMYEQYF. CDR3 bases: TGTGCCAGCAGTGTAGGGATGTACGAGCAGTACTTC.